Here is one TCR beta chain with its context. This specimen comes from a study of blood T cell repertoires in COVID-19. Profiled with immunoSEQ multiplex PCR; TCRdb holds only in-frame clones, not every one. There are under 100,000 clones in the sample; roughly four fifths occur only once, and 10% to 15% lies in the top ten. The receptor was derived from a human donor in a cohort sampled during active COVID-19. Input material: peripheral blood.

This chain's CDR3 is CASSLPQGTADTQYF. CDR3 bases: TGCGCCAGCAGCTTACCACAGGGTACGGCAGATACGCAGTATTTT. This chain connects TRBV5-1 to TRBJ2-3; the D gene is possibly TRBD1 (6 bases). The CDR3 loop spans 15 amino acids. Trimming took 2 bases from V and 4 from J, leaving 14 bases between them. Germline CDR1 is SGHRS and CDR2 is YFSETQ.